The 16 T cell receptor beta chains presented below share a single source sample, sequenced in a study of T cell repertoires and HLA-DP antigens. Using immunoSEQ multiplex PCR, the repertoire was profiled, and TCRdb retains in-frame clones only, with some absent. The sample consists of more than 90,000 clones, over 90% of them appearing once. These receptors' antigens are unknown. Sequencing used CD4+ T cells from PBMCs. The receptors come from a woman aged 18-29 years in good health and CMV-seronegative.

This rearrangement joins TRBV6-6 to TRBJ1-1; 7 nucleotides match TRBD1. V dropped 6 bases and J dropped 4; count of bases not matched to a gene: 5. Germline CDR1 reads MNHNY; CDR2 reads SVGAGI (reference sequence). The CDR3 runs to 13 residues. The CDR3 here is CASRADRATEAFF. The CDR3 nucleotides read TGTGCCAGCAGGGCAGACAGGGCCACTGAAGCTTTCTTT.

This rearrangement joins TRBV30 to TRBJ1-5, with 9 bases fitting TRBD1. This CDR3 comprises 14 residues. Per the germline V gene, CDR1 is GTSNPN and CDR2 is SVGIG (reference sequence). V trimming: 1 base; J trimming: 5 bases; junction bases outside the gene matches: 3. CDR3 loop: CAWSGDRGDQPQHF. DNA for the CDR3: TGTGCCTGGAGTGGTGACAGGGGGGATCAGCCCCAGCATTTT.

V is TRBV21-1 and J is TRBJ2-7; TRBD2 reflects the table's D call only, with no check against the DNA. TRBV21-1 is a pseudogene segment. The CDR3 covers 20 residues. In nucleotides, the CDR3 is TGTGCCAGCAGCGCCTACTACTCGGGAGTCTGGGACTCTAGGTCCTACGAGCAGTACTTC. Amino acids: CASSAYYSGVWDSRSYEQYF.

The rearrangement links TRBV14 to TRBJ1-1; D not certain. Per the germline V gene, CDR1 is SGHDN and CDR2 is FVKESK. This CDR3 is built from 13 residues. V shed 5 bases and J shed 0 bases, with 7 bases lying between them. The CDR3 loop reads CASSYRMNTEAFF. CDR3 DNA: TGTGCCAGCAGCTACCGGATGAACACTGAAGCTTTCTTT. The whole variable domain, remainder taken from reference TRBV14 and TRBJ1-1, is EAGVTQFPSHSVIEKGQTVTLRCDPISGHDNLYWYRRVMGKEIKFLLHFVKESKQDESGMPNNRFLAERTGGTYSTLKVQPAELEDSGVYFCASSYRMNTEAFFGQGTRLTVV.

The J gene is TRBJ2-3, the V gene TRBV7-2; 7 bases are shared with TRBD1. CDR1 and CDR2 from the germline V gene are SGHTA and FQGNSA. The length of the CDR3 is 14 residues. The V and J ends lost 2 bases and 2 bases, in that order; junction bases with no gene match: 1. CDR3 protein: CASSLRGPTDTQYF. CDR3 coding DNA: TGTGCCAGCAGCTTAAGGGGGCCCACAGATACGCAGTATTTT.

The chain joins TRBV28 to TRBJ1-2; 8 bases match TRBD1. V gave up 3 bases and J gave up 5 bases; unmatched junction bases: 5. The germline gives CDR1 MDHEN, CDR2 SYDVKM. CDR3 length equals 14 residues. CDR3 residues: CASSFVTGAYGYTF. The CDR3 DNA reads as TGTGCCAGCAGTTTCGTGACAGGGGCTTATGGCTACACCTTC.

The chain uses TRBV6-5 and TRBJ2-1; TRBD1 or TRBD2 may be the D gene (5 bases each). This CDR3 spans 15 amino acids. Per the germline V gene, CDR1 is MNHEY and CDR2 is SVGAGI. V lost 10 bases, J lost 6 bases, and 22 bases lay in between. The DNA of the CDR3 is TGTGCCACCGGGCGTTGGGGCGGGCCCTCCAATGAGCAGTTCTTC. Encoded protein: CATGRWGGPSNEQFF.

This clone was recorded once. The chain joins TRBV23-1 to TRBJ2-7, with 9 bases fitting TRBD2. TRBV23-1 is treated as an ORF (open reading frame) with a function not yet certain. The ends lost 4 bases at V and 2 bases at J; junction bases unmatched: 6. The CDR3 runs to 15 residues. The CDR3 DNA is TGCGCCAGCAGTCCAGTCCAGCGGGGGGCCTACGAGCAGTACGTC. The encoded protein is CASSPVQRGAYEQYV.

The CDR3 loop reads CASSYEPRDEKLFF. The CDR3 region has the DNA TGTGCCAGCAGTTACGAGCCTCGCGATGAAAAACTGTTTTTT. The chain recombines TRBV6-5 with TRBJ1-4; unclear D gene. The length of the CDR3 is 14 residues. The germline gives CDR1 MNHEY, CDR2 SVGAGI. Deletions cut 2 bases from V and 6 bases from J, with 10 bases between.

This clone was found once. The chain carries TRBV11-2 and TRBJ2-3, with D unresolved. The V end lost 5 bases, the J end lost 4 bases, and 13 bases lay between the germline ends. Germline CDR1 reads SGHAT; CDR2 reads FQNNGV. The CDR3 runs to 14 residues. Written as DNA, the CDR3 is TGTGCCAGCAGCCCCCTGGGCCCCCCAGATACGCAGTATTTT. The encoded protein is CASSPLGPPDTQYF.

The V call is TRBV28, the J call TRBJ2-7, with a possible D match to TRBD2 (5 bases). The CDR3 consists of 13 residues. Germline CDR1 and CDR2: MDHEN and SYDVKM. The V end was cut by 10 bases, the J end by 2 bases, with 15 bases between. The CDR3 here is CATLRESPYEQYV. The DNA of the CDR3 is TGTGCCACCTTAAGGGAGTCCCCCTACGAGCAGTACGTC.

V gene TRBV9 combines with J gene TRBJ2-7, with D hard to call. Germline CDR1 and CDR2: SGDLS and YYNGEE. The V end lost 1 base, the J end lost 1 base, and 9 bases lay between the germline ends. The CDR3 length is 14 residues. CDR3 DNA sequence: TGTGCCAGCAGCGTATTCGGTTCGTCCTACGAGCAGTACTTC. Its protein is CASSVFGSSYEQYF. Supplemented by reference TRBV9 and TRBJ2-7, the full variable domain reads DSGVTQTPKHLITATGQRVTLRCSPRSGDLSVYWYQQSLDQGLQFLIQYYNGEERAKGNILERFSAQQFPDLHSELNLSSLELGDSALYFCASSVFGSSYEQYFGPGTRLTVT.

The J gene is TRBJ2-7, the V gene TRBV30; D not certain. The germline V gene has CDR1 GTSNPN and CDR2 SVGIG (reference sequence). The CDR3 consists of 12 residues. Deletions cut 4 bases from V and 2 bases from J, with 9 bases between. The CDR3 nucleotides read TGTGCCTGGATGACGACAACCTACGAGCAGTACTTC. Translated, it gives CAWMTTTYEQYF. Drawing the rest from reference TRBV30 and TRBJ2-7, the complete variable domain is SQTIHQWPATLVQPVGSPLSLECTVEGTSNPNLYWYRQAAGRGLQLLFYSVGIGQISSEVPQNLSASRPQDRQFILSSKKLLLSDSGFYLCAWMTTTYEQYFGPGTRLTVT.

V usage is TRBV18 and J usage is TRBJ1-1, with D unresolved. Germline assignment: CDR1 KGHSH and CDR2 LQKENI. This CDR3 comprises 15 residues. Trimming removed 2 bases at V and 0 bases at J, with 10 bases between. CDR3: CASSPNAGVNTEAFF. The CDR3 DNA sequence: TGTGCCAGCTCACCAAATGCAGGAGTGAACACTGAAGCTTTCTTT.

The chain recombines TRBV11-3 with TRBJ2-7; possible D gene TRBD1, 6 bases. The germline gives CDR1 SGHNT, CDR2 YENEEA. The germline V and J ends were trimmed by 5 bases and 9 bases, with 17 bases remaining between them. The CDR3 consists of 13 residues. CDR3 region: CASSARAGAGQYF. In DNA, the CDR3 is TGTGCCAGCAGCGCCCGGGCAGGGGCTGGGCAGTACTTC.

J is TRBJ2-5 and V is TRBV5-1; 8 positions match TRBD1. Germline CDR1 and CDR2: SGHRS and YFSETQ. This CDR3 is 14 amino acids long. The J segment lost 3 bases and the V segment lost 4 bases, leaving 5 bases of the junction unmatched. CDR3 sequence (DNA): TGCGCCAGCAGCGGTCCAGGGGGCGAAGAGACCCAGTACTTC. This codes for CASSGPGGEETQYF.